This T cell receptor beta chain emerged from a study of blood T cells in healthy people across ages (dated by TCRdb to about 2015). Study-wide context: In model experiments, roughly one uniquely barcoded TCR beta cDNA molecule per two T cells was captured by template switching. The donors were split into four age groups: young (average around 15 years), middle-aged (over 35), aged (approximately 60) and long-lived (roughly 77). Donors of different ages were randomly distributed across sequencing lanes to avoid experimental bias. Using the same blood draw, the study looked at two additional independent replicas of 1 million unique cDNA reads for two donors, one aged 18 to 29 and the other aged 80 or older. To track age-related changes in TCR beta repertoire diversity, the study relied on deep sequencing normalized with unique cDNA molecular identifiers.

The donors were about 40 Caucasian individuals from Russia, aged 6 to 90 years, who were systemically healthy. Roughly 10 milliliters of peripheral blood were drawn from each donor into EDTA-treated Vacutainer tubes. Ficoll-Paque density-gradient centrifugation was used to isolate PBMCs, with at least 7 million obtained per sample. Trizol reagent was used to extract total RNA from the PBMCs, yielding at least 6 micrograms per sample. The percentages of naive CD45RAhigh/CD27high T cells were determined by flow cytometry on a PBMC aliquot from every donor. The library was produced with 5' RACE. Sequencing used an Illumina HiSeq 2500. The second PCR ran for about 7 to 11 cycles and used a J-beta primer mix along with a sample-barcoded 5' primer. A template-switch 5' adaptor carrying 12 random nucleotides introduced a unique molecular identifier onto each TCR beta cDNA molecule. Each sample yielded at least 3 million CDR3-containing paired-end reads. First-strand cDNA synthesis was performed from all RNA using the Mint cDNA synthesis kit, with priming by a TRBC-specific oligonucleotide. Following uracil-DNA glycosylase treatment, a first 18-cycle PCR with universal primers M1SS and BC2_uni_R was performed on all cDNA. Per the source publication's procedure: For normalization, 1 million high-quality reads, each with a distinct molecular identifier, were randomly selected from each sample. Instead of being binned into consensus sequences, reads with shared molecular identifiers were discarded. MiTCR, run with a Q25 quality threshold and the strictest error-elimination algorithm, handled CDR3 identification, clonotype clustering and error correction. Lower-bound total TCR beta diversity was estimated with a nonparametric unseen species model using Euler transformation. TCRdb reprocessed the public reads (quality trimming at Q25 with fastp, clone calling with MiXCR) and kept in-frame beta chains. Identical CDR3 proteins give one entry, which carries the most common genes and DNA. The V and J calls and clone size come from TCRdb's table, not from the authors' own analysis. For this sample there are 650,000 to 950,000 distinct CDR3 sequences; 40% to 50% appear just once. The ten largest account for roughly 18% of the sample.

As to this clonotype: No antigen is known for it. A much more abundant neighbour one base away suggests this may be a read error.

What the work shows at the level of the full study, not this receptor alone: Total diversity estimates from one million sequenced T cells were considered lower bounds and underestimates. Because donor CMV infection status was unknown, age-related changes in expanded clonotypes were potentially confounded. Bulk unsorted PBMC profiling prevented conclusive comparison of naive and antigen-experienced compartments. A strong correlation was found between observed TCR beta diversity and the percentage of naive T cells measured by flow cytometry. Observed TCR beta diversity per million T cells fell roughly linearly with age, and a significant reduction was already apparent by age approximately 40. Compared with the aged group, the long-lived group had more naive CD4+ T cells, fewer expanded clones and increased TCR diversity, a pattern suggesting age selection.

V loses 7 bases, J loses 0 bases, and the germline ends lie 10 bases apart. The germline V gene (reference sequence) sets CDR1 to MNHNY and CDR2 to SVGAGI. The CDR3 measures 13 amino acids from cysteine to phenylalanine. The kept DNA is CDR3 alone, 39 bases in frame from the first base. The chain employs TRBV6-6 and TRBJ2-7; the D segment cannot be called with confidence. This receptor was obtained from a man aged 55 to 70 in good health. The material sequenced was blood. At the DNA level, the sequence is TGTGCCAGCACCTGCAAGAGCTCCTACGAGCAGTACTTC. Its translation is CASTCKSSYEQYF.